Shown below are 17 T cell receptor beta chains from a single sample sequenced in a study of CD8 T cells in ankylosing spondylitis. TCRdb re-called the 5' RACE reads with MiXCR, one entry per CDR3 protein. The sample carries roughly 220,000 distinct CDR3 sequences, 10% to 13% recorded once. The sequenced sample was blood, either unsorted or a sorted T cell fraction (not recorded which). The receptors were gathered from a male donor with ankylosing spondylitis or in good health (not recorded which).

The table lists this clonotype with many counts. J is TRBJ2-5 and V is TRBV28; D is possibly TRBD1 or TRBD2 (5 bases each). This CDR3 comprises 15 residues. CDR1 is MDHEN, CDR2 SYDVKM, per germline. The germline V and J ends were trimmed by 4 bases and 5 bases, with 17 bases remaining between them. This CDR3 reads CASSSANGGSETQYF. The CDR3 region has the DNA TGTGCCAGCAGTTCGGCAAATGGGGGTTCGGAGACCCAGTACTTC.

The chain uses TRBV12-3 or TRBV12-4 and TRBJ2-2, with D possibly matching TRBD1 (5 bases). V gave up 11 bases and J gave up 0 bases, with 10 bases separating them. The CDR3 contains 13 residues. The CDR3 here is CAGHRTNTGELFF. CDR3 DNA: TGTGCCGGCCACAGGACGAACACCGGGGAGCTGTTTTTT.

This clonotype came up many times. The chain carries TRBV7-2 and TRBJ1-2; no clear D gene. The V end was cut by 5 bases, the J end by 4 bases, with 17 bases between. Germline values: CDR1 SGHTA, CDR2 FQGNSA. The CDR3 sequence is 15 residues long. The CDR3 coding sequence is TGTGCCAGCAGCCCAAGAAGAAGGGCAGGCTATGGCTACACCTTC. This codes for CASSPRRRAGYGYTF.

V and J are TRBV9 and TRBJ2-7; no firm D call. V gave up 0 bases and J gave up 3 bases, with 10 bases separating them. The germline CDR1 and CDR2 sequences are SGDLS and YYNGEE. The CDR3 has 14 residues. In DNA form, the CDR3 reads TGTGCCAGCAGCGTAGACGTATCGGGCTACGAGCAGTACTTC. This codes for CASSVDVSGYEQYF.

There are a few counts of this clonotype. The chain combines TRBV12-3 or TRBV12-4 with TRBJ1-2, with D possibly matching TRBD1 (5 bases). Trimming pared 4 bases from V and 4 bases from J, leaving 13 bases between. This CDR3 has 14 residues. CDR3 sequence: CASSSPGRVYGYTF. The DNA for the CDR3 is TGTGCCAGCAGTTCCCCGGGCAGGGTCTATGGCTACACCTTC.

The V gene is TRBV5-1, the J gene TRBJ2-7; 7 bases align to TRBD2. The length of the CDR3 is 14 residues. Germline assignment: CDR1 SGHRS and CDR2 YFSETQ. Losses at the gene ends were 6 bases for V and 0 bases for J; bases not matched to a gene: 6. The CDR3: CASKKAGSSYEQYF. In DNA form, the CDR3 reads TGCGCCAGCAAGAAAGCGGGGTCCTCCTACGAGCAGTACTTC.

This clonotype was seen only a few times. V usage is TRBV5-1 and J usage is TRBJ2-2; D remains ambiguous. Germline lookup yields CDR1 SGHRS and CDR2 YFSETQ. Trimming shortened V by 0 bases and J by 6 bases, and 9 bases separated the two germline ends. The CDR3 is made up of 14 amino acids. The CDR3 is CASSLDIAAGELFF. The DNA of the CDR3 is TGCGCCAGCAGCTTGGATATCGCCGCCGGGGAGCTGTTTTTT.

This clonotype turned up a few times. CDR3 DNA: TGCGCCAGCAGTCATTGGGGGACTAGCGGATACTCTAGCACAGATACGCAGTATTTT. The encoded protein is CASSHWGTSGYSSTDTQYF. This chain uses TRBV5-1 with TRBJ2-3; TRBD2 agrees at 11 bases. CDR3 length equals 19 residues. The V segment lost 5 bases and the J segment 0 bases; nucleotides outside the gene matches: 14. The germline CDR1 and CDR2 sequences are SGHRS and YFSETQ. Supplemented by reference TRBV5-1 and TRBJ2-3, the full variable domain reads KAGVTQTPRYLIKTRGQQVTLSCSPISGHRSVSWYQQTPGQGLQFLFEYFSETQRNKGNFPGRFSGRQFSNSRSEMNVSTLELGDSALYLCASSHWGTSGYSSTDTQYFGPGTRLTVL.

This rearrangement joins TRBV7-6 to TRBJ2-2; D is undetermined. Trimming took off 5 bases at V and 4 bases at J, with 14 bases between the two ends. The CDR3 is 15 residues long. Germline V gives CDR1 SGHVS, CDR2 FNYEAQ. The CDR3 is CASSPRSTTTGELFF. CDR3 sequence (DNA): TGTGCCAGCAGCCCCCGCTCAACGACCACCGGGGAGCTGTTTTTT.

There are many counts of this clonotype. The V call is TRBV20-1, the J call TRBJ1-6; D is undetermined. CDR1 is DFQATT, CDR2 SNEGSKA, per germline (reference sequence). Trimming stripped 0 bases from V and 0 bases from J, with 9 bases between. This CDR3 region has 16 residues. This CDR3 reads CSARDPRSSYNSPLHF. CDR3 bases: TGCAGTGCTAGAGATCCCCGGAGCTCCTATAATTCACCCCTCCACTTT.

This clonotype was counted ten times or more. The gene calls are TRBV7-6 and TRBJ1-6, with TRBD1 as a possible D gene (5 bases). Germline V gene lookup returns CDR1 SGHVS and CDR2 FNYEAQ. CDR3 length: 13 residues. V was cut by 6 bases and J by 7 bases, with 10 bases left in between. As DNA, the CDR3 is TGTGCCAGCAGGAAACAGGCAAATTCACCCCTCCACTTT. Translation: CASRKQANSPLHF. The full variable domain, with the rest looked up from reference TRBV7-6 and TRBJ1-6, is GAGVSQSPRYKVTKRGQDVALRCDPISGHVSLYWYRQALGQGPEFLTYFNYEAQQDKSGLPNDRFSAERPEGSISTLTIQRTEQRDSAMYRCASRKQANSPLHFGNGTRLTVT.

V gene TRBV9 combines with J gene TRBJ1-2; 9 positions match TRBD1. Germline CDR1 SGDLS, CDR2 YYNGEE. CDR3 size: 14 residues. J gave up 7 bases and V 4 bases, and 8 bases lay outside the gene matches. The CDR3 DNA follows: TGTGCCAGCAGCAGCGGTACAGGGGGCTTTGGCTACACCTTC. Protein product: CASSSGTGGFGYTF.

This clonotype was detected ten times or more. This sequence joins TRBV12-3 or TRBV12-4 and TRBJ2-1, with TRBD2 matching 7 bases. The CDR3 consists of 13 residues. The ends lost 6 bases at V and 9 bases at J; junction bases unmatched: 8. This chain's CDR3 is CASRRGAGSEQFF. The CDR3 coding sequence is TGTGCCAGCAGGAGGGGAGCGGGGTCTGAGCAGTTCTTC.

This clonotype has at least ten counts. The genes are TRBV9 and TRBJ2-2; D not resolved. Germline assignment: CDR1 SGDLS and CDR2 YYNGEE. V lost 6 bases to trimming and J lost 5 bases, with 14 bases between them. The CDR3 contains 14 residues. The CDR3 nucleotides are TGTGCCAGCACCTCCAAGGATACTACCGGGGAGCTGTTTTTT. Its translation: CASTSKDTTGELFF. Looking up the rest from reference TRBV9 and TRBJ2-2 gives the full variable domain: DSGVTQTPKHLITATGQRVTLRCSPRSGDLSVYWYQQSLDQGLQFLIQYYNGEERAKGNILERFSAQQFPDLHSELNLSSLELGDSALYFCASTSKDTTGELFFGEGSRLTVL.

In this sample, this clonotype turned up many times. The chain recombines TRBV5-1 with TRBJ2-7; D uncertain. This CDR3 region has 14 residues. The germline gives CDR1 SGHRS, CDR2 YFSETQ. The ends were cut back, 0 bases at V and 1 base at J, with 8 bases in the middle. CDR3 in amino acids: CASSLVAESYEQYF. The CDR3 nucleotides read TGCGCCAGCAGCTTGGTGGCGGAGTCCTACGAGCAGTACTTC.

There are many counts of this clonotype. This chain uses TRBV5-1 with TRBJ2-5; D possibly corresponds to TRBD2 (5 bases). This CDR3 is 15 amino acids long. Germline V gene sequence: CDR1 SGHRS, CDR2 YFSETQ. The germline V and J ends were trimmed by 2 bases and 1 base, with 12 bases remaining between them. The CDR3 DNA reads as TGCGCCAGCAGCTTCTCCGGACTGATCCAAGAGACCCAGTACTTC. Residues: CASSFSGLIQETQYF.

A note on this clonotype: This may be a read error, as it is one base from a much larger clone. The chain joins TRBV7-2 to TRBJ1-2, with 7 bases fitting TRBD1. Germline-derived CDR1 and CDR2 are SGHTA and FQGNSA. The CDR3 covers 13 residues. The CDR3 DNA reads TGTGCCAGCAGACTAACAGGGGAGGATGGCTACGCCTTC. It yields the protein CASRLTGEDGYAF. Full variable domain (remainder filled in from reference TRBV7-2 and TRBJ1-2): GAGVSQSPSNKVTEKGKDVELRCDPISGHTALYWYRQSLGQGLEFLIYFQGNSAPDKSGLPSDRFSAERTGGSVSTLTIQRTQQEDSAVYLCASRLTGEDGYAFGSGTRLTVV.